A single sample gave rise to the 29 T cell receptor beta chains below, sequenced in a study of cytomegalovirus exposure and HLA in healthy donors. 13 Jbeta primers and 60 Vbeta primers were used for the PCR. Using immunoSEQ multiplex PCR, the repertoire was profiled, and TCRdb retains in-frame clones only, with some absent. The repertoire consists of about 160,000 clones, with about 80% occurring once and the leading ten covering about 1.3%. The sequenced sample consisted of PBMCs. The receptors derive from a woman between 50 and 59 years old in good health and CMV-seronegative.

The rearrangement links TRBV5-4 to TRBJ1-2, with 11 bases identical to TRBD1. This CDR3 is 15 amino acids long. The ends lost 0 bases at V and 3 bases at J; junction bases unmatched: 1. Germline V gene lookup returns CDR1 SGHNT and CDR2 YYREEE (reference sequence). CDR3 DNA sequence: TGTGCCAGCAGCTTGGGGGACAGGGGGTACTATGGCTACACCTTC. This codes for CASSLGDRGYYGYTF.

The chain is built from TRBV5-1 and TRBJ2-7; TRBD2 matches 11 bases. The J segment lost 2 bases and the V segment lost 0 bases, leaving 4 bases of the junction unmatched. CDR1 and CDR2 from the germline V gene are SGHRS and YFSETQ. There are 16 residues in the CDR3. In DNA, the CDR3 is TGCGCCAGCAGCTTGGAGTTTAGCGGGGGGGCCTACGAGCAGTACTTC. Translation gives CASSLEFSGGAYEQYF.

This chain uses TRBV28 with TRBJ2-1; perhaps TRBD2 as D (5 bases). From germline, CDR1 is MDHEN and CDR2 SYDVKM. CDR3 length: 14 amino acids. Trimming left V 2 bases short and J 2 bases short, with 7 bases between. CDR3 bases: TGTGCCAGCAGTTTAACGGGAACCTACAATGAGCAGTTCTTC. It encodes CASSLTGTYNEQFF.

The chain is built from TRBV7-2 and TRBJ2-1, with 7 bases that match TRBD2. Per the germline V gene, CDR1 is SGHTA and CDR2 is FQGNSA. The V segment lost 0 bases and the J segment 15 bases; nucleotides outside the gene matches: 5. This CDR3 spans 12 amino acids. The DNA of the CDR3 is TGTGCCAGCAGCTTAGCCGGGAGGCCCCCGTTCTTC. Translating gives CASSLAGRPPFF.

J is TRBJ2-5 and V is TRBV4-3; no reliable D call. The CDR3 contains 13 residues. The germline V and J ends were trimmed by 0 bases and 2 bases, with 4 bases remaining between them. Germline loops: CDR1 LGHNA, CDR2 YSLEER. This CDR3 reads CASSQERQETQYF. In DNA, the CDR3 is TGCGCCAGCAGCCAAGAGAGACAAGAGACCCAGTACTTC.

Concerning this clone itself: The junction differs from germline at one of its ends, possibly a read error. This chain uses TRBV28 with TRBJ1-2; D uncertain. This CDR3 spans 13 amino acids. Germline CDR1 reads MDHEN; CDR2 reads SYDVKM. The CDR3 loop reads CASTPANNYDYTF. CDR3 DNA: TGTGCCAGCACTCCGGCCAATAACTATGACTACACCTTC.

The V and J genes are TRBV29-1 and TRBJ1-2; D not certain. Germline CDR1 is SQVTM and CDR2 is ANQGSEA. The CDR3 sequence is 14 residues long. The V and J ends lost 3 bases and 4 bases respectively, with 15 bases between them. This CDR3 reads CSVDKVGDRYGYTF. CDR3 DNA sequence: TGCAGCGTTGATAAGGTCGGGGATCGCTATGGCTACACCTTC. The full variable domain, in which reference TRBV29-1 and TRBJ1-2 provide the parts outside the CDR3, is SAVISQKPSRDICQRGTSLTIQCQVDSQVTMMFWYRQQPGQSLTLIATANQGSEATYESGFVIDKFPISRPNLTFSTLTVSNMSPEDSSIYLCSVDKVGDRYGYTFGSGTRLTVV.

The V and J genes are TRBV28 and TRBJ2-3, with 9 bases identical to TRBD2. Germline trimming cut 2 bases from V and 5 bases from J; bases unmatched to any gene: 5. This CDR3 comprises 15 residues. Per germline, CDR1 MDHEN and CDR2 SYDVKM. CDR3 protein: CASSLKGLALDTQYF. The CDR3 DNA reads as TGTGCCAGCAGTTTAAAGGGACTAGCTTTAGATACGCAGTATTTT.

The rearrangement links TRBV7-2 to TRBJ1-5, with 7 bases that match TRBD1. CDR1 is SGHTA and CDR2 is FQGNSA in the germline V gene. J gave up 3 bases and V 6 bases, and 5 bases lay outside the gene matches. This CDR3 has 14 residues. CDR3 region: CASRSGQPNQPQHF. The CDR3 nucleotides are TGTGCCAGCAGATCGGGACAGCCCAATCAGCCCCAGCATTTT.

The chain uses TRBV9 and TRBJ1-1; tentatively, D is TRBD1 (5 bases). The germline V gene encodes CDR1 SGDLS and CDR2 YYNGEE. CDR3 size: 16 residues. Trimming left V 4 bases short and J 1 base short, with 17 bases between. CDR3 DNA: TGTGCCAGCAGCCCTCGCTCGACAGTGGGGAACACTGAAGCTTTCTTT. This sequence encodes CASSPRSTVGNTEAFF. The whole variable domain, remainder taken from reference TRBV9 and TRBJ1-1, is DSGVTQTPKHLITATGQRVTLRCSPRSGDLSVYWYQQSLDQGLQFLIQYYNGEERAKGNILERFSAQQFPDLHSELNLSSLELGDSALYFCASSPRSTVGNTEAFFGQGTRLTVV.

In nucleotides, the CDR3 is TGTGCCACCAGCAATAGCCCATCCTACGAGCAGTACTTC. This translates into CATSNSPSYEQYF. The V gene is TRBV28, the J gene TRBJ2-7, with D uncertain. The CDR3 runs to 13 residues. V was cut by 10 bases and J by 1 base, with 14 bases left in between. Germline CDR1 is MDHEN and CDR2 is SYDVKM.

The rearrangement joins TRBV7-3 to TRBJ2-6; D is unclear. This CDR3 comprises 13 residues. Between the trimmed V and J ends, which lost 5 bases and 1 base, there was a span of 3 bases. Per germline, CDR1 SGHTA and CDR2 FQGTGA. The CDR3 DNA reads TGTGCCAGCAGCCCATCTGGGGCCAACGTCCTGACTTTC. Its translation is CASSPSGANVLTF.

J is TRBJ1-4 and V is TRBV18; no clear D gene. Germline CDR1 is KGHSH and CDR2 is LQKENI. This CDR3 spans 15 amino acids. Deletions cut 2 bases from V and 3 bases from J, with 10 bases between. The chain's CDR3 is CASSPSGLANEKLFF. The CDR3, as DNA: TGTGCCAGCTCACCAAGCGGGCTGGCTAATGAAAAACTGTTTTTT.

The rearrangement joins TRBV5-4 to TRBJ2-2, with 14 positions matching TRBD2. Trimming took 0 bases from V and 6 from J; bases not matched to a gene: 4. Germline CDR1 SGHNT, CDR2 YYREEE (reference sequence). This CDR3 region has 17 residues. The CDR3 loop reads CASSLGLGLAGAGELFF. CDR3 bases: TGTGCCAGCAGCTTGGGATTGGGACTAGCGGGAGCCGGGGAGCTGTTTTTT.

V is TRBV4-3 and J is TRBJ1-2; D remains unclear. This CDR3 has 14 residues. The V and J ends lost 1 base and 4 bases respectively, with 10 bases between them. Germline CDR1 reads LGHNA; CDR2 reads YSLEER. The CDR3, as DNA: TGCGCCAGCAGCCAAGGGCTTCGCCTCTATGGCTACACCTTC. This encodes CASSQGLRLYGYTF.

The chain joins TRBV7-2 to TRBJ2-7, with 9 bases that match TRBD2. Looked up from germline, CDR1 is SGHTA and CDR2 is FQGNSA. The CDR3 totals 16 residues. The J segment lost 3 bases and the V segment lost 2 bases, leaving 8 bases of the junction unmatched. CDR3 nucleotides: TGTGCCAGCAGCTTACAGAGCGGCGGGGGGGGCTACGAGCAGTACTTC. Its protein is CASSLQSGGGGYEQYF.

This clone was detected a few times. J is TRBJ2-6 and V is TRBV7-7, with 9 bases matching TRBD1. The CDR3 loop spans 16 amino acids. In germline, CDR1 is SSHAT, CDR2 FNYEAQ (reference sequence). J gave up 3 bases and V 5 bases, and 5 bases lay outside the gene matches. The CDR3 DNA is TGTGCCAGCAGCCCCGGACAGGGGTATGGGGCCAACGTCCTGACTTTC. It yields the protein CASSPGQGYGANVLTF. Variable domain in full (rest from reference TRBV7-7 and TRBJ2-6): GAGVSQSPRYKVTKRGQDVTLRCDPISSHATLYWYQQALGQGPEFLTYFNYEAQPDKSGLPSDRFSAERPEGSISTLTIQRTEQRDSAMYRCASSPGQGYGANVLTFGAGSRLTVL.

The gene calls are TRBV7-9 and TRBJ2-1; the D gene is possibly TRBD2 (5 bases). Looked up from germline, CDR1 is SEHNR and CDR2 is FQNEAQ (reference sequence). The V end was cut by 4 bases, the J end by 2 bases, with 15 bases between. This CDR3 has 16 residues. The CDR3 loop is CASSSRGAGAYNEQFF. The CDR3 nucleotides are TGTGCCAGCAGCTCCCGGGGAGCTGGGGCCTACAATGAGCAGTTCTTC.

This sequence joins TRBV7-2 and TRBJ2-7, with TRBD2 matching over 12 bases. CDR1 and CDR2 from the germline V gene are SGHTA and FQGNSA. J was trimmed by 3 bases and V by 5 bases; bases with no gene match: 17. This CDR3 has 19 amino acids. The CDR3 sequence is CASSQALAGGRASYYEQYF. The CDR3 nucleotides read TGTGCCAGCAGCCAGGCCCTAGCGGGGGGGCGGGCCTCGTACTACGAGCAGTACTTC.

V usage is TRBV7-2 and J usage is TRBJ2-7; the D is unclear. This CDR3 is 15 amino acids long. The V gene's germline CDR1 is SGHTA and CDR2 FQGNSA. V lost 7 bases and J 0 bases, leaving 16 bases between the germline ends. CDR3 nucleotides: TGTGCCAGCACCCTAGACCGGCAAAACTCCTACGAGCAGTACTTC. Translation gives CASTLDRQNSYEQYF.

The chain links TRBV6-6 to TRBJ1-1; TRBD1 is a possible D gene (5 bases). Trimming removed 4 bases from V and 4 bases from J, with 13 bases in between. Germline CDR1 is MNHNY and CDR2 is SVGAGI (reference sequence). This CDR3 region has 14 residues. CDR3 in amino acids: CASSWGHEGTEAFF. In nucleotides, the CDR3 is TGTGCCAGCAGTTGGGGCCATGAAGGCACTGAAGCTTTCTTT.

In this sample, this clone turned up a few times. This chain joins TRBV29-1 and TRBJ2-3, with 8 bases identical to TRBD2. V lost 4 bases to trimming and J lost 5 bases; unmatched junction nucleotides: 8. This CDR3 has 14 amino acids. The V gene's germline CDR1 is SQVTM and CDR2 ANQGSEA. CDR3 DNA: TGCAGCGTTGCAAGCGGGAGCGGGCGAGATACGCAGTATTTT. It specifies CSVASGSGRDTQYF.

V is TRBV19 and J is TRBJ1-1; D gene unclear. Germline lookup yields CDR1 LNHDA and CDR2 SQIVND (reference sequence). Between the trimmed V and J ends, which lost 6 bases and 1 base, there was a span of 9 bases. CDR3 size: 13 residues. CDR3 coding DNA: TGTGCCAGTAGGGGCGAGACGAACACTGAAGCTTTCTTT. Encoded protein: CASRGETNTEAFF.

The J gene is TRBJ1-3, the V gene TRBV7-2, with 7 bases aligning to TRBD1. Germline CDR1 and CDR2: SGHTA and FQGNSA. V dropped 6 bases and J dropped 8; count of bases not matched to a gene: 10. This CDR3 is built from 14 residues. Here the CDR3 reads CASSPKGARDTIYF. The CDR3 DNA reads as TGTGCCAGCAGTCCTAAGGGGGCCAGGGACACCATATATTTT.

The rearrangement uses TRBV28 and TRBJ2-7; maybe TRBD2 (5 bases). The CDR3 has 18 residues. V was cut by 3 bases and J by 0 bases, with 21 bases left in between. The germline V gene has CDR1 MDHEN and CDR2 SYDVKM. CDR3 bases: TGTGCCAGCAGTTTTGGACTTCAACCCGGGAAGAGCTCCTACGAGCAGTACTTC. Translating gives CASSFGLQPGKSSYEQYF.

V is TRBV11-2 and J is TRBJ2-5; TRBD2 matches at 14 bases. This CDR3 has 16 residues. Per germline, CDR1 SGHAT and CDR2 FQNNGV. V lost 5 bases to trimming and J lost 2 bases; unmatched junction nucleotides: 4. The CDR3 loop reads CASSRGTSGSQETQYF. As DNA, the CDR3 is TGTGCCAGCAGCCGAGGGACTAGCGGGAGTCAAGAGACCCAGTACTTC.

The CDR3 bases are TGTGCCAGCAGTTTCGGACAGGGCAATCAGCCCCAGCATTTT. Protein: CASSFGQGNQPQHF. This chain links TRBV6-5 with TRBJ1-5; 7 bases map to TRBD1. Germline CDR1 is MNHEY and CDR2 is SVGAGI. The V segment lost 4 bases and the J segment 2 bases; nucleotides outside the gene matches: 2. This CDR3 is 14 amino acids long.

The rearrangement links TRBV5-1 to TRBJ2-1; 10 positions match TRBD1. The CDR3 length is 15 residues. The V gene's germline CDR1 is SGHRS and CDR2 YFSETQ. Germline trimming cut 4 bases from V and 2 bases from J; bases unmatched to any gene: 3. The CDR3 DNA sequence: TGCGCCAGCAGCATTGGACAGGGGGCCTACAATGAGCAGTTCTTC. Amino acid sequence: CASSIGQGAYNEQFF.

The rearrangement links TRBV27 to TRBJ1-5, with a weak D call TRBD1 (6 bases). The length of the CDR3 is 16 residues. Germline V gene lookup returns CDR1 MNHEY and CDR2 SMNVEV (reference sequence). With 5 bases removed from V and 6 bases from J, the gap between germline ends came to 20 bases. CDR3 residues: CASSPRDRMLGQPQHF. The CDR3 DNA follows: TGTGCCAGCAGTCCACGAGACAGGATGTTAGGTCAGCCCCAGCATTTT.